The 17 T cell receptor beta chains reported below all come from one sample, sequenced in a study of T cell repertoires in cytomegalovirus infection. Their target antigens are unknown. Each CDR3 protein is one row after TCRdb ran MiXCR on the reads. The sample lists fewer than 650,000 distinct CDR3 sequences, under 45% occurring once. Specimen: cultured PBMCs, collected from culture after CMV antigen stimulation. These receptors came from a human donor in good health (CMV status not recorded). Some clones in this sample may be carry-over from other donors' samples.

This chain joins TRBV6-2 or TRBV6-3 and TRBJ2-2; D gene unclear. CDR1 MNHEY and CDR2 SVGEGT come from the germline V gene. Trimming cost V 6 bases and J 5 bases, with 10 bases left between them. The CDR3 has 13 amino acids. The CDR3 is CASRGPITGELFF. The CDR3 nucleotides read TGTGCCAGCAGAGGACCAATTACCGGGGAGCTGTTTTTT.

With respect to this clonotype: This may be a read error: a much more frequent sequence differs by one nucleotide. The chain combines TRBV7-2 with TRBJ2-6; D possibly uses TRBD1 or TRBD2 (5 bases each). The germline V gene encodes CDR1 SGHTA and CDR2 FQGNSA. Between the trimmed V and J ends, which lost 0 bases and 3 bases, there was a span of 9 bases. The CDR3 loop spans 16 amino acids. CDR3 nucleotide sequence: TGTGCCAGCAGCTTAGCGGGGACGGTTGGGGCCAACGTCCTGACTTTC. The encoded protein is CASSLAGTVGANVLTF.

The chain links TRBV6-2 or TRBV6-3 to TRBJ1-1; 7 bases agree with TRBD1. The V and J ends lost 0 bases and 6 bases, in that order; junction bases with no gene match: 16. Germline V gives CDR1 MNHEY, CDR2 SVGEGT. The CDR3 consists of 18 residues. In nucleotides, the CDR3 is TGTGCCAGCAGTTACTCGCGCGGGACAGTCCGGTCAATCGCTGAAGCTTTCTTT. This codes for CASSYSRGTVRSIAEAFF.

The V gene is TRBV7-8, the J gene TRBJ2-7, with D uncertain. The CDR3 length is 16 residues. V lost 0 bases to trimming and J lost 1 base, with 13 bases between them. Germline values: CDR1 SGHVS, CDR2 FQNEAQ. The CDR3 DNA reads TGTGCCAGCAGCTTAGCGGAAGGGTTCTCTTCCTACGAGCAGTACTTC. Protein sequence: CASSLAEGFSSYEQYF.

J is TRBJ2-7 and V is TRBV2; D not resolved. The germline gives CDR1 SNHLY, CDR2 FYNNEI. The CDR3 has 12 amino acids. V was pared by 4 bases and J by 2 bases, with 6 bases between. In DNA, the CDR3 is TGTGCCAGCAGTGGGCAGACCTACGAGCAGTACTTC. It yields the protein CASSGQTYEQYF.

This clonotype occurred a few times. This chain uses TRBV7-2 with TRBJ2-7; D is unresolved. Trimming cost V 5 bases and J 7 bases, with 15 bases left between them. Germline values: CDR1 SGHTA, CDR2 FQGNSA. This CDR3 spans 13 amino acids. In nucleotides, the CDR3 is TGTGCCAGCAGCGTCGGACCACTTCGGGAGCAGTACTTC. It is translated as CASSVGPLREQYF.

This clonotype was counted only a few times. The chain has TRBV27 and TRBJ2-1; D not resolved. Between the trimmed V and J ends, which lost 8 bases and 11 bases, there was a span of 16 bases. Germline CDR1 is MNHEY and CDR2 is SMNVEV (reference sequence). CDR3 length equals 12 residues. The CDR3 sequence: CASPPHASQQFF. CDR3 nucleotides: TGTGCCAGCCCCCCACATGCGTCTCAGCAGTTCTTC.

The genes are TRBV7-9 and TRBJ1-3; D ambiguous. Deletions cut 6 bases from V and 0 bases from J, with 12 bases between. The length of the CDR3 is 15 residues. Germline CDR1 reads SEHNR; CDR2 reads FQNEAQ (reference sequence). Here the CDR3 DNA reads TGTGCCAGCAGTGAACGACGATTCTCTGGAAACACCATATATTTT. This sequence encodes CASSERRFSGNTIYF.

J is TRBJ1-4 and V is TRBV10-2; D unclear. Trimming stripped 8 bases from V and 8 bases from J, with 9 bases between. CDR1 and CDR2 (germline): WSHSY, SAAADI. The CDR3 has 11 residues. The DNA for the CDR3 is TGCGCCAGCTCCGCGGGGGAAAAACTGTTTTTT. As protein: CASSAGEKLFF.

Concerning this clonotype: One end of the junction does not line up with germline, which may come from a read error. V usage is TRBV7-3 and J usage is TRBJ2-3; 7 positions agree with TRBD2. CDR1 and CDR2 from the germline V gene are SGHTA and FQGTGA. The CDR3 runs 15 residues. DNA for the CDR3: TGTGACAGCAGCTCTTTCGGGGCGGGAGCAGATACGCAGTATTTT. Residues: CDSSSFGAGADTQYF. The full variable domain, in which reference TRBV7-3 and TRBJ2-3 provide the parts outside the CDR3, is GAGVSQTPSNKVTEKGKYVELRCDPISGHTALYWYRQSLGQGPEFLIYFQGTGAADDSGLPNDRFFAVRPEGSVSTLKIQRTERGDSAVYLCDSSSFGAGADTQYFGPGTRLTVL.

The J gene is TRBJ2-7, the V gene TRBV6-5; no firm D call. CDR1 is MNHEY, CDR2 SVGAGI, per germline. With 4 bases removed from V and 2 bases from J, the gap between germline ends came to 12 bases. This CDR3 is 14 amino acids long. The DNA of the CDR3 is TGTGCCAGCAGTTTGGCGACGCCAGCCTACGAGCAGTACTTC. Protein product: CASSLATPAYEQYF.

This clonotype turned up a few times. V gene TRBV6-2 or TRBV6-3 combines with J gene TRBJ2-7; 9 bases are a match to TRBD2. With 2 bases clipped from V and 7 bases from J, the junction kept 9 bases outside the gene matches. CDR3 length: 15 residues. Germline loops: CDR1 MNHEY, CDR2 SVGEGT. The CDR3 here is CASSYLQAGGAEQYF. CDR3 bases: TGTGCCAGCAGTTACCTCCAAGCGGGAGGAGCAGAGCAGTACTTC.

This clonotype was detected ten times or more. The DNA for the CDR3 is TGTGCCAGCAGCCGCACCGGGACTAGCGCCAGCTACGAGCAGTACTTC. Protein sequence: CASSRTGTSASYEQYF. The chain joins TRBV7-2 to TRBJ2-7, with 10 bases matching TRBD2. Germline V gene data show CDR1 as SGHTA and CDR2 as FQGNSA. The CDR3 spans 16 residues. Trimming cost V 5 bases and J 3 bases; bases outside gene matches: 10.

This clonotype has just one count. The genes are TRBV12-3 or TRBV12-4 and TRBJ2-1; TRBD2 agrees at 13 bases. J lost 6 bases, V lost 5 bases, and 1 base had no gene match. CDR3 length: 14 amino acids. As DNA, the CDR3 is TGTGCCAGCAGTACTAGCGGGGGGGCCAATGAGCAGTTCTTC. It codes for CASSTSGGANEQFF.

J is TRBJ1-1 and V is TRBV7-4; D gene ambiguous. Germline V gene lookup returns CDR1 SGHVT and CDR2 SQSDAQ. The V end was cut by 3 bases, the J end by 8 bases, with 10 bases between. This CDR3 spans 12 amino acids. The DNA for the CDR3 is TGTGCCAGCAGCTTTCCGGCCCCCGAAGCTTTCTTT. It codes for CASSFPAPEAFF. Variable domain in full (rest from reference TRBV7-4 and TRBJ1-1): GAGVSQSPRYKVAKRGRDVALRCDSISGHVTLYWYRQTLGQGSEVLTYSQSDAQRDKSGRPSGRFSAERPERSVSTLKIQRTEQGDSAVYLCASSFPAPEAFFGQGTRLTVV.

This CDR3 is CASTTQGAGNTIYF. The CDR3 nucleotides read TGTGCCAGCACTACCCAGGGGGCCGGAAACACCATATATTTT. This rearrangement joins TRBV2 to TRBJ1-3, with 8 positions matching TRBD1. V shed 7 bases, J shed 4 bases, and the junction held 6 bases outside the gene matches. The CDR3 consists of 14 residues. Germline-derived CDR1 and CDR2 are SNHLY and FYNNEI.

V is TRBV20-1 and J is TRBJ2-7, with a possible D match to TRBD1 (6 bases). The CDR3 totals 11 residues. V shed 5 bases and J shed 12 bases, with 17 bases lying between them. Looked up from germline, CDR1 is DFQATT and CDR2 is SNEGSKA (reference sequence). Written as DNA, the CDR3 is TGCAGTGCTTCGGACAGACTGGAAACGTACTTC. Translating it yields CSASDRLETYF.